A selection of T cell receptor beta chains follows, all from one sample in a study of CD8+ T cells in alopecia areata. Sequenced by immunoSEQ multiplex PCR; TCRdb stores in-frame clones only, minus some. The profile covers 150,000 to 200,000 clones, with roughly 65% appearing a single time and around 0.91% taken by the ten largest. This material consisted of CD4+ T cells sorted from blood, taken at week 4, from a patient treated with tofacitinib. The receptors derive from a human donor with alopecia areata. CDR3s include the opening cysteine and the closing phenylalanine or tryptophan. D genes are given only for firm matches. A row's size may be missing; if present it is once, few, many or a size class.

clone size | J gene | V gene | D gene | CDR3 length | CDR3 protein | CDR3 DNA
NA | TRBJ2-2 | TRBV30 | NA | 14 | CAWSVPPGAGELFF | TGTGCCTGGAGTGTCCCCCCGGGAGCCGGGGAGCTGTTTTTT
NA | TRBJ1-5 | TRBV30 | TRBD1 | 14 | CAWGVGTGSQPQHF | TGTGCCTGGGGGGTAGGGACAGGGAGTCAGCCCCAGCATTTT
once | TRBJ2-2 | TRBV27 | NA | 14 | CASSSTDRTGELFF | TGTGCCAGCAGTTCGACAGATAGGACCGGGGAGCTGTTTTTT
NA | TRBJ2-5 | TRBV18 | TRBD1 | 14 | CASSSGQGRETQYF | TGTGCCAGCTCAAGTGGACAGGGGAGAGAGACCCAGTACTTC
NA | TRBJ1-5 | TRBV6-5 | NA | 13 | CASSLKADQPQHF | TGTGCCAGCAGTTTAAAGGCCGATCAGCCCCAGCATTTT
NA | TRBJ1-5 | TRBV29-1 | NA | 14 | CSVWNPRDNQPQHF | TGCAGCGTTTGGAATCCCCGGGACAATCAGCCCCAGCATTTT
few | TRBJ1-2 | TRBV29-1 | NA | 14 | CSVEETGQAYGYTF | TGCAGCGTTGAAGAAACAGGACAAGCCTATGGCTACACCTTC
NA | TRBJ1-4 | TRBV9 | NA | 16 | CASSPQFGTTNEKLFF | TGTGCCAGCAGCCCCCAGTTCGGAACAACTAATGAAAAACTGTTTTTT
NA | TRBJ1-2 | TRBV18 | TRBD1 | 13 | CASSADRVYGYTF | TGTGCCAGCTCCGCGGACAGGGTCTATGGCTACACCTTC
few | TRBJ2-7 | TRBV18 | NA | 11 | CASSRSSEQYF | TGTGCCAGCTCACGCTCAAGCGAGCAGTACTTC
NA | TRBJ1-1 | TRBV5-1 | NA | 14 | CASSQDTYNTEAFF | TGCGCCAGCAGTCAGGACACCTACAACACTGAAGCTTTCTTT
NA | TRBJ2-7 | TRBV6-5 | NA | 13 | CASSLGHSYEQYF | TGTGCCAGCAGTTTGGGGCACTCCTACGAGCAGTACTTC
NA | TRBJ1-5 | TRBV15 | NA | 15 | CATSSESWSNQPQHF | TGTGCCACCAGCAGCGAATCTTGGAGCAATCAGCCCCAGCATTTT
NA | TRBJ1-5 | TRBV2 | NA | 13 | CASSEDGPQPQHF | TGTGCCAGCAGTGAGGATGGGCCTCAGCCCCAGCATTTT
NA | TRBJ2-1 | TRBV5-4 | TRBD2 | 15 | CASSQAGTIYNEQFF | TGTGCCAGCAGCCAAGCCGGGACTATCTACAATGAGCAGTTCTTC
NA | TRBJ2-5 | TRBV30 | TRBD2 | 15 | CAWSVLRLAQETQYF | TGTGCCTGGAGTGTACTAAGACTAGCTCAAGAGACCCAGTACTTC
few | TRBJ1-2 | TRBV29-1 | TRBD1 | 14 | CSVKVGQGDFGYTF | TGCAGCGTGAAAGTAGGACAGGGCGACTTTGGCTACACCTTC
NA | TRBJ1-5 | TRBV5-6 | NA | 14 | CASSSGQINQPQHF | TGTGCCAGCAGCTCCGGACAGATCAATCAGCCCCAGCATTTT
NA | TRBJ2-7 | TRBV29-1 | NA | 13 | CTAIAGIGREQYF | TGCACCGCAATCGCGGGGATAGGTCGGGAGCAGTACTTC
NA | TRBJ2-7 | TRBV11-2 | TRBD1 | 14 | CASSLGTGYYEQYF | TGTGCCAGCAGCTTGGGGACAGGGTACTACGAGCAGTACTTC
NA | TRBJ2-1 | TRBV19 | NA | 15 | CASTVSPGPYNEQFF | TGTGCCAGTACCGTCTCCCCGGGACCTTACAATGAGCAGTTCTTC
NA | TRBJ1-1 | TRBV7-9 | NA | 14 | CASSSGRSSTEAFF | TGTGCCAGCAGCTCGGGACGGTCGAGCACTGAAGCTTTCTTT
NA | TRBJ1-5 | TRBV6-1 | NA | 13 | CASSVTGYQPQHF | TGTGCCAGCAGTGTCACAGGCTATCAGCCCCAGCATTTT
NA | TRBJ2-5 | TRBV9 | TRBD2 | 17 | CASSVDGTSGVKETQYF | TGTGCCAGCAGCGTAGACGGGACTAGCGGGGTAAAAGAGACCCAGTACTTC
NA | TRBJ2-2 | TRBV7-2 | NA | 14 | CASSFTRNTGELFF | TGTGCCAGCAGCTTTACCCGGAACACCGGGGAGCTGTTTTTT
NA | TRBJ2-5 | TRBV29-1 | NA | 11 | CSVLQGETQYF | TGCAGCGTCCTACAGGGAGAGACCCAGTACTTC
NA | TRBJ1-1 | TRBV5-7 | TRBD1 | 15 | CASSSSGQGDTEAFF | TGTGCCAGCAGCTCCTCGGGACAGGGGGACACTGAAGCTTTCTTT
NA | TRBJ2-5 | TRBV4-1 | NA | 14 | CASSLPDVVETQYF | TGCGCCAGCAGCCTTCCCGATGTGGTTGAGACCCAGTACTTC
NA | TRBJ2-1 | TRBV29-1 | NA | 11 | CSVWGGNEQFF | TGCAGCGTATGGGGTGGCAATGAGCAGTTCTTC
NA | TRBJ1-6 | TRBV7-2 | NA | 15 | CASSLRNRMSSPLHF | TGTGCCAGCAGCTTACGTAACAGGATGAGTTCACCCCTCCACTTT
NA | TRBJ1-1 | TRBV29-1 | TRBD1 | 15 | CSVEGMNRGKTEAFF | TGCAGCGTTGAAGGGATGAACAGGGGGAAAACTGAAGCTTTCTTT
NA | TRBJ2-4 | TRBV5-1 | NA | 14 | CASSAPEAKNIQYF | TGCGCCAGCAGCGCTCCCGAGGCCAAAAACATTCAGTACTTC
NA | TRBJ2-3 | TRBV27 | TRBD2 | 15 | CASSLLAGGLDTQYF | TGTGCCAGCAGTTTACTAGCGGGGGGCCTAGATACGCAGTATTTT
few | TRBJ2-1 | TRBV7-3 | NA | 17 | CASSFTTASSTNNEQFF | TGTGCCAGCAGCTTCACGACGGCGTCTAGCACTAACAATGAGCAGTTCTTC
NA | TRBJ1-5 | TRBV4-1 | NA | 15 | CASSQELSGNQPQHF | TGCGCCAGCAGCCAAGAGCTATCAGGGAATCAGCCCCAGCATTTT
NA | TRBJ2-5 | TRBV11-2 | TRBD1 | 13 | CASSLDRVETQYF | TGTGCCAGCAGCTTGGACAGGGTCGAGACCCAGTACTTC
NA | TRBJ2-5 | TRBV10-3 | TRBD2 | 15 | CAISVLAGGQETQYF | TGTGCCATCAGTGTGCTAGCGGGGGGACAAGAGACCCAGTACTTC
NA | TRBJ2-3 | TRBV7-9 | NA | 12 | CASSLGLDEQYF | TGTGCCAGCAGCTTAGGACTAGATGAGCAGTATTTT
NA | TRBJ1-1 | TRBV7-3 | NA | 14 | CASSLTGERTEAFF | TGTGCCAGCAGCTTAACAGGGGAGAGGACTGAAGCTTTCTTT
NA | TRBJ1-1 | TRBV10-3 | NA | 13 | CAISESPQSEAFF | TGTGCCATCAGTGAGTCGCCCCAGAGTGAAGCTTTCTTT
NA | TRBJ1-2 | TRBV7-9 | NA | 13 | CASSLVLDYGYTF | TGTGCCAGCAGCTTAGTATTGGACTATGGCTACACCTTC